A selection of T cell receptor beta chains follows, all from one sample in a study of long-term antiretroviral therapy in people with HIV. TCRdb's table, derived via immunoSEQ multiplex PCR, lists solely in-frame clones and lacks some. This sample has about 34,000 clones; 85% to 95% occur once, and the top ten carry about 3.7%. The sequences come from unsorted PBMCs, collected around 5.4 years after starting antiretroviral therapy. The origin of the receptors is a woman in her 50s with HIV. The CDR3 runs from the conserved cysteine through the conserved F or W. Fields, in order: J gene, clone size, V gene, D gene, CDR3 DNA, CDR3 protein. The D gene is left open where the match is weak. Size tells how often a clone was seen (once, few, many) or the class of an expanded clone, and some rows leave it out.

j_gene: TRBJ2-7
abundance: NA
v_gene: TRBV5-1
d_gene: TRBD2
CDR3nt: TGCGCCAGCAGAGGACAGGGACCCGGGACTAGCGGGGGGACTCCCTACGAGCAGTACTTC
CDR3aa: CASRGQGPGTSGGTPYEQYF

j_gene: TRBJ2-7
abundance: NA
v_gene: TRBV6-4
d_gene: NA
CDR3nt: TGTGCCAGCAGTGACTCGACCTCCCGGGCCTACGAGCAGTACTTC
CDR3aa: CASSDSTSRAYEQYF

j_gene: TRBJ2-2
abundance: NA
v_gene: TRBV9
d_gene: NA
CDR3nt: TGTGCCAGCAGCGTATTGCGCGGCGCGAACACCGGGGAGCTGTTTTTT
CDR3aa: CASSVLRGANTGELFF

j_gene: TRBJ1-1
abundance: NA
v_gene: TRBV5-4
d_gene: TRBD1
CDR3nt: TGTGCCAGCAGCCCGACAGGGAGCACTGAAGCTTTCTTT
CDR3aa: CASSPTGSTEAFF

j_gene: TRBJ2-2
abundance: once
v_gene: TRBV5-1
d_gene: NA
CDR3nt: TGCGCCAGCAGCCTCGGGGCGTCGGCCGGGGAGCTGTTTTTT
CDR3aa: CASSLGASAGELFF

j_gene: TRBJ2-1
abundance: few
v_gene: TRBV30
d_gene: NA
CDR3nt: TGTGCCTGGAAACAGAACAATGAGCAGTTCTTC
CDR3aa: CAWKQNNEQFF

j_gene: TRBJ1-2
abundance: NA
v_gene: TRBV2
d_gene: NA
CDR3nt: TGTGCCAGCAGTGAGAGACAGACGAGGTCGGGGATTTCTGGCTACACCTTC
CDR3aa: CASSERQTRSGISGYTF

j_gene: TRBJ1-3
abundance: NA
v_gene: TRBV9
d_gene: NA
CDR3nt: TGTGCCAGCAGCCTTCGTTCGGGGTTAGAGGGAAACACCATATATTTT
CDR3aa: CASSLRSGLEGNTIYF

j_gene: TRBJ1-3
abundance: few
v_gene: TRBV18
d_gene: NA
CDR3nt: TGTGCCAGCTCACCAACTGGACAGAGCTCTGGAAACACCATATATTTT
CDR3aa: CASSPTGQSSGNTIYF

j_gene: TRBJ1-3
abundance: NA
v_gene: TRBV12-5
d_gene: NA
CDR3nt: TGTGCTAGTGGTTTGTCCGGGACTGGAAACACCATATATTTT
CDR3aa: CASGLSGTGNTIYF

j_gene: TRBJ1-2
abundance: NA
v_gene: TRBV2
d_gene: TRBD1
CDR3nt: TGTGCCAGCAGTGAATCCCCAGGGACAGAGGGCTACACCTTC
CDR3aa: CASSESPGTEGYTF

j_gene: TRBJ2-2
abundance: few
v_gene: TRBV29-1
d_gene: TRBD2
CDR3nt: TGCAGCGGGAAACGGGGGGGCACCACCGGGGAGCTGTTTTTT
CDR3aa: CSGKRGGTTGELFF

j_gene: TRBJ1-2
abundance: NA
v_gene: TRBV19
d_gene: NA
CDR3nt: TGTGCCAGTAGTATCCCAGGGTCCGGTAACTATGGCTACACCTTC
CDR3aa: CASSIPGSGNYGYTF

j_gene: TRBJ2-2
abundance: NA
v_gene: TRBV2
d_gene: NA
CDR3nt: TGTGCCAGCAGTAAGGGGACGAACACCGGGGAGCTGTTTTTT
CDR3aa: CASSKGTNTGELFF

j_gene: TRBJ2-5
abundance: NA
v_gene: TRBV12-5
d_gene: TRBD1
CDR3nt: TGTGCTAGTGGTTTGGCGCCGGGACAGGGCCTTGGGACCCAGTACTTC
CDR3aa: CASGLAPGQGLGTQYF

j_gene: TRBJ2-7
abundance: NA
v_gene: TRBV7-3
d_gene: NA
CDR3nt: TGTGCCAGCAGCTTATATGGGACCGTCTCCTACGAGCAGTACTTC
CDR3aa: CASSLYGTVSYEQYF